The 25 T cell receptor beta chains below come from one sample, sequenced in a study of control samples from healthy donors and cancer patients. Assay used: immunoSEQ multiplex PCR; TCRdb lists only in-frame clones, some missing. The sample lists 100,000 or so clones; approximately 82% were seen once. Sequenced material: blood. The receptors derive from a woman aged 55-69 years in good health.

V is TRBV3-1 (or the pseudogene TRBV3-2) and J is TRBJ1-2; 10 bases agree with TRBD1. CDR3 length: 14 amino acids. Germline V gene sequence: CDR1 LGHDT, CDR2 YNNKEL (reference sequence). V lost 4 bases to trimming and J lost 6 bases; unmatched junction nucleotides: 5. Here the CDR3 DNA reads TGTGCCAGCAGCCCGAGGGACAGGGGCAATGGCTACACCTTC. Its translation is CASSPRDRGNGYTF.

V usage is TRBV2 and J usage is TRBJ2-1, with 9 bases matching TRBD2. Trimming at V came to 6 bases and at J to 6 bases, leaving 6 bases not matched to a gene. CDR3 length equals 14 residues. CDR1 is SNHLY, CDR2 FYNNEI, per germline. This CDR3 is CASRRLADSNEQFF. The CDR3 nucleotides are TGTGCCAGCAGACGACTAGCGGATTCCAATGAGCAGTTCTTC.

The CDR3 nucleotides read TGTGCCACCAGCAGCCAGACAGGGGCTGGAAACACCATATATTTT. Amino acid sequence: CATSSQTGAGNTIYF. The V call is TRBV15, the J call TRBJ1-3, with 8 bases matching TRBD1. This CDR3 has 15 residues. The junction had 3 bases not matched to a gene; V was cut back by 3 bases and J by 2 bases. The V gene's germline CDR1 is LNHNV and CDR2 YYDKDF (reference sequence).

Here the CDR3 DNA reads TGTGCCAGCAGCCTCGGGACAGGGGGGCTAAATGAGCAGTTCTTC. It yields the protein CASSLGTGGLNEQFF. J is TRBJ2-1 and V is TRBV3-1 (or the pseudogene TRBV3-2); 11 bases are shared with TRBD1. Germline assignment: CDR1 LGHDT and CDR2 YNNKEL (reference sequence). Trimming took 4 bases from V and 7 from J; bases not matched to a gene: 6. CDR3 length equals 15 residues.

This rearrangement joins TRBV6-5 to TRBJ1-2, with D unresolved. The V end lost 5 bases, the J end lost 3 bases, and 13 bases lay between the germline ends. This CDR3 is built from 14 residues. CDR1 is MNHEY and CDR2 is SVGAGI in the germline V gene. For the CDR3, the DNA is TGTGCCAGCAGTCCCAACGCCTTAGACTATGGCTACACCTTC. Encoded protein: CASSPNALDYGYTF.

The genes are TRBV7-9 and TRBJ2-2; unclear D gene. CDR1 is SEHNR and CDR2 is FQNEAQ in the germline V gene (reference sequence). V lost 4 bases, J lost 8 bases, and 11 bases lay in between. CDR3 length equals 13 residues. CDR3 protein: CASSWETQGELFF. The DNA for the CDR3 is TGTGCCAGCAGCTGGGAAACTCAAGGGGAGCTGTTTTTT.

The CDR3 spells CASSPLGAANYGYTF. The CDR3 DNA reads as TGTGCCAGCAGCCCTCTGGGGGCAGCTAACTATGGCTACACCTTC. The chain combines TRBV4-2 with TRBJ1-2, with D perhaps TRBD1 (6 bases). The CDR3 sequence is 15 residues long. V dropped 4 bases and J dropped 0 bases, with 12 bases sitting between them. Germline CDR1 LGHNA, CDR2 YNFKEQ.

V and J are TRBV12-3 or TRBV12-4 and TRBJ2-4; D is undetermined. The CDR3 consists of 13 residues. V lost 1 base and J 7 bases, leaving 8 bases between the germline ends. The CDR3 loop is CASSLGPPNIQYF. DNA for the CDR3: TGTGCCAGCAGTTTAGGGCCCCCCAACATTCAGTACTTC.

The genes are TRBV19 and TRBJ1-1; 8 bases are shared with TRBD1. Germline values: CDR1 LNHDA, CDR2 SQIVND (reference sequence). This CDR3 has 14 residues. V lost 4 bases to trimming and J lost 8 bases; unmatched junction nucleotides: 9. The CDR3 spells CASSTRQGRGEAFF. CDR3 coding DNA: TGTGCCAGTAGTACCCGACAGGGGAGGGGCGAAGCTTTCTTT.

The J gene is TRBJ2-1, the V gene TRBV6-1, with D uncertain. This CDR3 region has 12 residues. Germline assignment: CDR1 MNHNS and CDR2 SASEGT. The V gene lost 2 bases and the J gene lost 7 bases, with 6 bases spanning the gap. CDR3 nucleotides: TGTGCCAGCAGTGAACCCGGAAATGAGCAGTTCTTC. Its translation: CASSEPGNEQFF.

The chain has TRBV19 and TRBJ1-4; D is uncertain. Trimming left V 3 bases short and J 7 bases short, with 3 bases between. The length of the CDR3 is 11 residues. Germline V gene lookup returns CDR1 LNHDA and CDR2 SQIVND (reference sequence). DNA for the CDR3: TGTGCCAGTAGTATGGTTGAAAAACTGTTTTTT. This translates into CASSMVEKLFF.

The table lists this clone with a count of one. The DNA of the CDR3 is TGCGCCAGCAGCTTGGGTACCGTCTCCTACAATGAGCAGTTCTTC. As protein: CASSLGTVSYNEQFF. J is TRBJ2-1 and V is TRBV5-1; unclear D gene. CDR1 is SGHRS, CDR2 YFSETQ, per germline. The CDR3 runs 15 residues. Trimming removed 0 bases at V and 0 bases at J, with 7 bases between.

V is TRBV9 and J is TRBJ2-7; D gene ambiguous. CDR3 size: 12 residues. Trimming cost V 4 bases and J 4 bases, with 9 bases left between them. Germline values: CDR1 SGDLS, CDR2 YYNGEE. CDR3 nucleotides: TGTGCCAGCAGCACGGACGGATACGAGCAGTACTTC. This sequence encodes CASSTDGYEQYF.

This rearrangement joins TRBV19 to TRBJ2-7, with TRBD1 identical over 7 bases. The CDR3 totals 14 residues. Trimming removed 6 bases from V and 5 bases from J; junction bases left unmatched: 10. CDR1 LNHDA and CDR2 SQIVND come from the germline V gene (reference sequence). The CDR3 region is CASSETYRGHEQYF. CDR3 nucleotides: TGTGCCAGTAGCGAGACCTACAGGGGCCACGAGCAGTACTTC.

V usage is TRBV18 and J usage is TRBJ2-1; D assignment may be TRBD1 or TRBD2 (5 bases each). The length of the CDR3 is 16 residues. Trimming cost V 2 bases and J 4 bases, with 15 bases left between them. CDR1 and CDR2 (germline): KGHSH, LQKENI. CDR3 bases: TGTGCCAGCTCACCATTATCCGGGACGGCATACAATGAGCAGTTCTTC. Residues: CASSPLSGTAYNEQFF.

The CDR3 sequence: CASSIQDRRNYNEQFF. The CDR3 DNA sequence: TGCGCCAGCAGCATACAGGACAGGCGAAATTACAATGAGCAGTTCTTC. This rearrangement joins TRBV5-1 to TRBJ2-1; TRBD1 matches 7 bases. Germline values: CDR1 SGHRS, CDR2 YFSETQ. The CDR3 extends over 16 amino acids. The J segment lost 4 bases and the V segment lost 4 bases, leaving 11 bases of the junction unmatched.

This sequence joins TRBV6-1 and TRBJ1-3; 9 positions agree with TRBD1. Germline lookup yields CDR1 MNHNS and CDR2 SASEGT. This CDR3 has 15 amino acids. With 6 bases clipped from V and 4 bases from J, the junction kept 7 bases outside the gene matches. Here the CDR3 DNA reads TGTGCCAGCAGCACACAGGGGGCTCTGGGAAACACCATATATTTT. Its protein product is CASSTQGALGNTIYF.

This chain uses TRBV29-1 with TRBJ1-2, with 8 bases matching TRBD1. This CDR3 spans 14 amino acids. Trimming at V came to 3 bases and at J to 7 bases, leaving 10 bases not matched to a gene. Looked up from germline, CDR1 is SQVTM and CDR2 is ANQGSEA. The CDR3 sequence is CSVDETTGEAGYTF. The CDR3 DNA sequence: TGCAGCGTTGATGAAACGACAGGGGAGGCTGGCTACACCTTC.

This chain links TRBV19 with TRBJ1-1; D is possibly TRBD1 (6 bases). V lost 5 bases and J 6 bases, leaving 19 bases between the germline ends. Germline CDR1 is LNHDA and CDR2 is SQIVND (reference sequence). This CDR3 is 15 amino acids long. The CDR3 sequence: CASSSGGADWAEAFF. The CDR3 nucleotides are TGTGCCAGTAGTTCCGGGGGCGCGGACTGGGCTGAAGCTTTCTTT.

This sequence joins TRBV28 and TRBJ1-4; weak D call: TRBD1 (6 bases). Germline lookup yields CDR1 MDHEN and CDR2 SYDVKM. The CDR3 is made up of 14 amino acids. V dropped 5 bases and J dropped 3 bases, with 10 bases sitting between them. The CDR3 region is CASSMGAPNEKLFF. As DNA, the CDR3 is TGTGCCAGCAGTATGGGGGCACCTAATGAAAAACTGTTTTTT.

The chain joins TRBV28 to TRBJ2-3; 9 positions agree with TRBD2. Germline assignment: CDR1 MDHEN and CDR2 SYDVKM. After removal of 7 bases from V and 8 bases from J, the junction contained 13 bases not matched to a gene. CDR3 size: 15 residues. CDR3: CASNDAGGPASTQYF. The CDR3 coding sequence is TGTGCCAGCAACGATGCGGGAGGGCCTGCGAGTACGCAGTATTTT.

The chain combines TRBV5-1 with TRBJ1-3; TRBD1 aligns across 8 bases. V lost 4 bases, J lost 4 bases, and 7 bases stayed unmatched. CDR1 and CDR2 from the germline V gene are SGHRS and YFSETQ. The CDR3 consists of 15 residues. The CDR3 nucleotides read TGCGCCAGCAGCCAAGACAGGGGATGGGGAAACACCATATATTTT. Amino acids: CASSQDRGWGNTIYF. The complete variable domain, with remaining parts taken from reference TRBV5-1 and TRBJ1-3, reads KAGVTQTPRYLIKTRGQQVTLSCSPISGHRSVSWYQQTPGQGLQFLFEYFSETQRNKGNFPGRFSGRQFSNSRSEMNVSTLELGDSALYLCASSQDRGWGNTIYFGEGSWLTVV.

The V gene is TRBV24-1, the J gene TRBJ1-2; TRBD1 might be the D (5 bases). The CDR3 has 15 residues. Trimming took off 3 bases at V and 4 bases at J, with 14 bases between the two ends. Germline CDR1 is KGHDR and CDR2 is SFDVKD. The CDR3 loop is CATSDPGAPRYGYTF. The CDR3 region has the DNA TGTGCCACCAGTGATCCTGGGGCGCCTCGCTATGGCTACACCTTC.

The J gene is TRBJ2-1, the V gene TRBV11-2; 9 bases map to TRBD2. Per the germline V gene, CDR1 is SGHAT and CDR2 is FQNNGV. After removal of 1 base from V and 12 bases from J, the junction contained 13 bases not matched to a gene. This CDR3 spans 16 amino acids. The CDR3 region is CASSLVGGGDSGWQFF. In DNA form, the CDR3 reads TGTGCCAGCAGCTTAGTTGGCGGGGGGGATTCAGGTTGGCAGTTCTTC.

The CDR3 here is CATGRISYEQYF. CDR3 sequence (DNA): TGTGCCACGGGACGGATCTCCTACGAGCAGTACTTC. The chain combines TRBV6-5 with TRBJ2-7; D is perhaps TRBD1 or TRBD2 (5 bases each). Germline CDR1 reads MNHEY; CDR2 reads SVGAGI. The CDR3 has 12 amino acids. Trimming removed 10 bases from V and 0 bases from J, with 10 bases in between.